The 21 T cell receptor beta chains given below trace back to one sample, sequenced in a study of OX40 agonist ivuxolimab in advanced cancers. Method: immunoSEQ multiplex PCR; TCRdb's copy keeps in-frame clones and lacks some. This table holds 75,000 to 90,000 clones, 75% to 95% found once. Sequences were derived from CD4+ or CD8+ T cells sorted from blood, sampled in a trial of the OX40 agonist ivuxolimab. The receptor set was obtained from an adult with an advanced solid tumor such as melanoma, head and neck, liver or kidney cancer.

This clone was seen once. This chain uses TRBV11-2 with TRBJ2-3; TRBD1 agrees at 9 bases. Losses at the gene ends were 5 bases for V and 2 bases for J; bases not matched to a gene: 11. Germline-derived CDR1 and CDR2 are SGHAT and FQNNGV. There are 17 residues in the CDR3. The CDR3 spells CASSHGQGLSLTDTQYF. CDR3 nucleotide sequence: TGTGCCAGCAGCCATGGACAGGGGCTTAGCCTCACAGATACGCAGTATTTT.

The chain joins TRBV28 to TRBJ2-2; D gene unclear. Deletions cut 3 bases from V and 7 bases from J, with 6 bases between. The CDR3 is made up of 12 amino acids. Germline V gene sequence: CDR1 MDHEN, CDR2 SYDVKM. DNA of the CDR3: TGTGCCAGCAGTTTCCCTGGCGGGGAGCTGTTTTTT. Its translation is CASSFPGGELFF.

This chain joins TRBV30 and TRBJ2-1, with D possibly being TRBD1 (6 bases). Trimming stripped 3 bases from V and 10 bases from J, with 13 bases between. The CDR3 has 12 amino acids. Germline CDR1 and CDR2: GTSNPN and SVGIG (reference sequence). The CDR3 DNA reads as TGTGCCTGGAGCCCTACGACAGGAGAGCAGTTCTTC. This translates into CAWSPTTGEQFF.

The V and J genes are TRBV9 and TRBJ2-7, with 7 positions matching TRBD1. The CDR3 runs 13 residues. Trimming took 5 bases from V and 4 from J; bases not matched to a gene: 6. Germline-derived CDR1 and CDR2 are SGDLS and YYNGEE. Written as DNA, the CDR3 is TGTGCCAGCAGGTCCGGGACAGCATACGAGCAGTACGTC. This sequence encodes CASRSGTAYEQYV.

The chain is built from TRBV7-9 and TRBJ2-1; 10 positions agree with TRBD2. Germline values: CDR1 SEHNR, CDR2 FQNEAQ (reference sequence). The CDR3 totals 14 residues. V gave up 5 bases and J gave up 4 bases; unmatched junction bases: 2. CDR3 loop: CASSRTSGYNEQFF. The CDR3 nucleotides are TGTGCCAGCAGCCGGACTAGCGGTTACAATGAGCAGTTCTTC.

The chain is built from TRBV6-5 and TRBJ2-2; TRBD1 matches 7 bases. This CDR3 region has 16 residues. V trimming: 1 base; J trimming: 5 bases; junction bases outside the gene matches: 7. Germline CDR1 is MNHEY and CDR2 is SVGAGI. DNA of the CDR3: TGTGCCAGCAGTTACTTCAACGACAGGGTGACCGGGGAGCTGTTTTTT. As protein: CASSYFNDRVTGELFF.

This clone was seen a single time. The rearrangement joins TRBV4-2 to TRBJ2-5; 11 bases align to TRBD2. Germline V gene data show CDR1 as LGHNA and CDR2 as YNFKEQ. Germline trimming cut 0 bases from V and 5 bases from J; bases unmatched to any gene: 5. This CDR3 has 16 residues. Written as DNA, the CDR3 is TGTGCCAGCAGCCAAGAGCTAGCGGGGGGCTGGGAGACCCAGTACTTC. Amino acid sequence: CASSQELAGGWETQYF.

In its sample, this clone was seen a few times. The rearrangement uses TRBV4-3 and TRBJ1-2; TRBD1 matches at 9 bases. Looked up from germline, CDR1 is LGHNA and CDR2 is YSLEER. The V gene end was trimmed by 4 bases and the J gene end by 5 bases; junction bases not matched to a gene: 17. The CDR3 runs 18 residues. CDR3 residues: CASSPSGVGQGVGYGYTF. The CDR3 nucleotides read TGCGCCAGCAGCCCAAGCGGCGTGGGACAGGGTGTAGGGTATGGCTACACCTTC.

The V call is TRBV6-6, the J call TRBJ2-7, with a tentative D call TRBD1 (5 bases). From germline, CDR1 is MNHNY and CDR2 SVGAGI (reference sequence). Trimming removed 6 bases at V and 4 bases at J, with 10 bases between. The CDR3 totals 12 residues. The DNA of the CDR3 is TGTGCCAGCAGCCCCCAGGGTTACGAGCAGTACTTC. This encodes CASSPQGYEQYF.

The CDR3 sequence is CASSHVQEDVGQPQHF. In DNA form, the CDR3 reads TGTGCCAGCAGCCACGTCCAGGAAGATGTCGGTCAGCCCCAGCATTTT. The rearrangement joins TRBV4-2 to TRBJ1-5; unclear D gene. Per germline, CDR1 LGHNA and CDR2 YNFKEQ. V was shortened by 3 bases and J by 6 bases, with 18 bases between the two germline ends. CDR3 length equals 16 residues.

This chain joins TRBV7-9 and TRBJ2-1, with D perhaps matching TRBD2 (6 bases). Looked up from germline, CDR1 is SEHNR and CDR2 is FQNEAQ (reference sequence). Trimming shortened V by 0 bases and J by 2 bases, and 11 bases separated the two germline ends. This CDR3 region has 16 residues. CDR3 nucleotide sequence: TGTGCCAGCAGCTTAGCCCCTTGGACTACCTACAATGAGCAGTTCTTC. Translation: CASSLAPWTTYNEQFF.

CDR3 amino acids: CASSLVWAGISYNEQFF. The CDR3 region has the DNA TGTGCCAGCAGCTTAGTTTGGGCGGGCATCTCCTACAATGAGCAGTTCTTC. The rearrangement links TRBV7-2 to TRBJ2-1, with D perhaps TRBD2 (5 bases). V lost 1 base and J lost 0, with 13 bases in between. The CDR3 loop spans 17 amino acids. The germline V gene encodes CDR1 SGHTA and CDR2 FQGNSA.

CDR3 in amino acids: CSVRTVLSPGELFF. CDR3 bases: TGCAGCGTGAGGACTGTACTAAGCCCCGGGGAGCTGTTTTTT. V gene TRBV29-1 combines with J gene TRBJ2-2, with D possibly being TRBD2 (5 bases). This CDR3 has 14 residues. Trimming removed 6 bases from V and 6 bases from J, with 17 bases in between. Germline CDR1 and CDR2: SQVTM and ANQGSEA.

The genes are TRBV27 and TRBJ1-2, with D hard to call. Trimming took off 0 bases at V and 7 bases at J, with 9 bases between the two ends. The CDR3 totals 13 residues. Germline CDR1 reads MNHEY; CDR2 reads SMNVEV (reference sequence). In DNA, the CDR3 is TGTGCCAGCAGTTTATCGGTGAGGGTTGGCTACACCTTC. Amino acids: CASSLSVRVGYTF.

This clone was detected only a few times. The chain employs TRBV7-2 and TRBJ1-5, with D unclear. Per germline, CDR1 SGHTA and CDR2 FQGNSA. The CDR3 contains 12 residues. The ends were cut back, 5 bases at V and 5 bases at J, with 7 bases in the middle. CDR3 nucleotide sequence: TGTGCCAGCAGCCCCCCCGATCAGCCCCAGCATTTT. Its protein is CASSPPDQPQHF.

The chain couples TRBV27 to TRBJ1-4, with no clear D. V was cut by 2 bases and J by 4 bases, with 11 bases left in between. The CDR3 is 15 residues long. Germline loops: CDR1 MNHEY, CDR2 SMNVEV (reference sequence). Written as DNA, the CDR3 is TGTGCCAGCAGTTTAACCCCGGGGAATAATGAAAAACTGTTTTTT. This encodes CASSLTPGNNEKLFF.

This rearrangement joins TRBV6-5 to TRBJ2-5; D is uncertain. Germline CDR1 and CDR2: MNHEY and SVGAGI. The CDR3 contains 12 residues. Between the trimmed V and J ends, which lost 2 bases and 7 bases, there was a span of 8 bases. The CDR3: CASSYQAGTQYF. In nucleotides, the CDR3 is TGTGCCAGCAGTTACCAAGCAGGGACCCAGTACTTC.

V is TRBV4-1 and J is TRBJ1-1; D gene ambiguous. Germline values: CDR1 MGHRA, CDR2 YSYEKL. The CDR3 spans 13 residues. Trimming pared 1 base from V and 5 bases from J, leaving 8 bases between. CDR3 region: CASSQASYTEAFF. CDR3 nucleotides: TGCGCCAGCAGCCAAGCCAGTTATACTGAAGCTTTCTTT.

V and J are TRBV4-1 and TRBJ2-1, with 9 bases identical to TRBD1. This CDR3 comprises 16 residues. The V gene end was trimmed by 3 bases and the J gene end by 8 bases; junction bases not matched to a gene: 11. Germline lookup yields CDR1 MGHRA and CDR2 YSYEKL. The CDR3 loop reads CASSQTGTGSSYEQFF. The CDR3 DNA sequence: TGCGCCAGCAGCCAGACCGGGACAGGGTCTTCGTATGAGCAGTTCTTC.

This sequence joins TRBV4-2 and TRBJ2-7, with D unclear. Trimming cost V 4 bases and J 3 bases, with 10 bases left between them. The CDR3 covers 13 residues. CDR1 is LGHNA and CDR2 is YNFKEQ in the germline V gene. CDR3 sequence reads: CASSLWMDYEQYF. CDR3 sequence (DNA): TGTGCCAGCAGCCTGTGGATGGACTACGAGCAGTACTTC.

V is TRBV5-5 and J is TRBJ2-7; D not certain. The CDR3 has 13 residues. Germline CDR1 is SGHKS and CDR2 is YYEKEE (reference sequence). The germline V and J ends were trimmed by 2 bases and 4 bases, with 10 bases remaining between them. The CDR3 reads CASSFTFRYEQYV. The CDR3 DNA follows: TGTGCCAGCAGCTTCACCTTCCGGTACGAGCAGTACGTC.